This TCR beta chain was profiled in a study of tumor T cells in aggressive B-cell lymphoma. Libraries were prepared by immunoSEQ multiplex PCR; TCRdb keeps only in-frame clonotypes and omits some of them. The data contain 2,500 to 3,000 clones, approximately 91% of them singletons. This clone showed up just a few times. The source is an adult with diffuse large B cell lymphoma. Sequencing used tumor tissue.

Here the CDR3 reads CASSPCPGQGQEKLFF. For the CDR3, the DNA is TGTGCCAGCAGCCCCTGTCCGGGACAGGGTCAGGAAAAACTGTTTTTT. The chain is built from TRBV21-1 and TRBJ1-4; no check of the table's D call, TRBD1, against the DNA was made. TRBV21-1 is a listed pseudogene. CDR3 length equals 16 residues.